This record covers a single T cell receptor beta chain. The data originate from a study of blood T cell repertoires in COVID-19. On the study more broadly: Sites across the United States, Italy and Spain contributed samples from acute and convalescent COVID-19. PBMCs, B-cell-depleted T cells, or T cells were the source of the cDNA or gDNA that made up the material.

Germline V gene lookup returns CDR1 KGHSH and CDR2 LQKENI. Trimming removed 6 bases from V and 3 bases from J; junction bases left unmatched: 5. This CDR3 has 13 residues. TCRdb's table, derived via immunoSEQ multiplex PCR, lists solely in-frame clones and lacks some. The sample lists some 130,000 clones, 88% occurring once. The sequenced material came from peripheral blood. The source of this sequence is a middle-aged man with acute or convalescent COVID-19. The gene calls are TRBV18 and TRBJ2-7, with 7 bases matching TRBD2. CDR3 amino acids: CASSWGGIYEQYF. As DNA, the CDR3 is TGTGCCAGCTCCTGGGGAGGGATCTACGAGCAGTACTTC.